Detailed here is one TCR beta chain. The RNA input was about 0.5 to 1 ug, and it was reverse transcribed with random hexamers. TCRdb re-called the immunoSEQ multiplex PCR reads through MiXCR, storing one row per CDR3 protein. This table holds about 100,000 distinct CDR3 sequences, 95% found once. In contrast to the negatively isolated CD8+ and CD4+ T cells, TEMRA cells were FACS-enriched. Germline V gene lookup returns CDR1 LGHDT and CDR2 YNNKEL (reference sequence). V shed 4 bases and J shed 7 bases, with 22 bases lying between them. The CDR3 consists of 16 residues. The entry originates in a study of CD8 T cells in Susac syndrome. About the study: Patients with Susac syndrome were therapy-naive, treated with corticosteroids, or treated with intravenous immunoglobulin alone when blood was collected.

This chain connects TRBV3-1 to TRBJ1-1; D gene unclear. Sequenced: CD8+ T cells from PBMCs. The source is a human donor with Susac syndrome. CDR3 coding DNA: TGTGCCAGCAGCCGACCCCATGGGCGAGGGAGCCTTGAAGCTTTCTTT. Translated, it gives CASSRPHGRGSLEAFF.